This T cell receptor beta chain was captured in a study of response to subunit inactivated influenza vaccine. Study-wide results and caveats: After each seasonal influenza vaccination, few new T cells are recruited, the authors suggested.

This clonotype was seen ten or more times. Its antigen remains unknown. Each CDR3 protein gets one entry after TCRdb re-called the RT-PCR reads with MiXCR. The repertoire includes 150,000 or so distinct CDR3 sequences, roughly 10% of them detected once, and around 12% sits in the top ten. The receptor was derived from a man between 45 and 60 years old who received an inactivated influenza vaccine. This material consisted of non-naive T cells sorted from PBMCs, taken 35 to 45 days after vaccination.

DNA of the CDR3: TGTGCCAGCAGCCCATCAGGAACGATCAATCAGCCCCAGCATTTT. Translation gives CASSPSGTINQPQHF. The chain combines TRBV9 with TRBJ1-5, with D uncertain. Germline CDR1 and CDR2: SGDLS and YYNGEE. This CDR3 has 15 residues. Between the trimmed V and J ends, which lost 4 bases and 3 bases, there was a span of 14 bases.